This T cell receptor (beta chain) is from a study of cytomegalovirus exposure and HLA in healthy donors. General study points: Approximately 160 TCR beta chains were listed as cytomegalovirus-associated.

Note on this clone: Its antigen is not known.

Sequencing was performed with immunoSEQ multiplex PCR; in TCRdb, only in-frame clones are kept and a portion is missing. This sample carries some 290,000 clones, around 90% of them seen once, and the ten largest clones take roughly 0.96%. The CDR3 totals 16 residues. The junction had 9 bases not matched to a gene; V was cut back by 0 bases and J by 5 bases. CDR1 is LGHNA, CDR2 YSLEER, per germline. This chain joins TRBV4-3 and TRBJ2-7; 8 bases align to TRBD1. This receptor was obtained from a man aged 30 to 45 in good health and CMV-seronegative. The material sequenced was PBMCs. CDR3 loop: CASSQDKVDRGDEQYF. In DNA, the CDR3 is TGCGCCAGCAGCCAAGATAAGGTCGACAGGGGCGACGAGCAGTACTTC.